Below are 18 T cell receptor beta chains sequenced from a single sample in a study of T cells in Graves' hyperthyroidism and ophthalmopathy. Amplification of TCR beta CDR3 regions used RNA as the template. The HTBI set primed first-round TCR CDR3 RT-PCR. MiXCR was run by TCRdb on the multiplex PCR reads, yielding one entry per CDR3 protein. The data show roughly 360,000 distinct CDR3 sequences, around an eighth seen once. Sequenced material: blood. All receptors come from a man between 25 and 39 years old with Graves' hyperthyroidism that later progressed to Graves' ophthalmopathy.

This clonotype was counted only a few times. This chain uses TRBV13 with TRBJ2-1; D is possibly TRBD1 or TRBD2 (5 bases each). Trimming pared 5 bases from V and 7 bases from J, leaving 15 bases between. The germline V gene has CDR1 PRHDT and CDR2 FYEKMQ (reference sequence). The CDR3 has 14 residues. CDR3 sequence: CASSIGTTGNEQFF. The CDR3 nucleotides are TGTGCCAGCAGCATCGGGACCACGGGAAATGAGCAGTTCTTC.

The CDR3 coding sequence is TGCGCCAGCAGTCCCGGACGGATCTCTAGCACAGATACGCAGTATTTT. The encoded protein is CASSPGRISSTDTQYF. V usage is TRBV5-1 and J usage is TRBJ2-3, with D hard to call. This CDR3 region has 16 residues. V shed 5 bases and J shed 0 bases, with 16 bases lying between them. Germline CDR1 reads SGHRS; CDR2 reads YFSETQ. Filled out from reference TRBV5-1 and TRBJ2-3, the complete variable domain reads KAGVTQTPRYLIKTRGQQVTLSCSPISGHRSVSWYQQTPGQGLQFLFEYFSETQRNKGNFPGRFSGRQFSNSRSEMNVSTLELGDSALYLCASSPGRISSTDTQYFGPGTRLTVL.

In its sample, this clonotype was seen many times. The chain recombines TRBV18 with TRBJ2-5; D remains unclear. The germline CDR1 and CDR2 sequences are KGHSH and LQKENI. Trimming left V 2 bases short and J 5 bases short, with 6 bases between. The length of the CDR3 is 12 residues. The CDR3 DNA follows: TGTGCCAGCTCACCAGGGCTGGAGACCCAGTACTTC. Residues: CASSPGLETQYF.

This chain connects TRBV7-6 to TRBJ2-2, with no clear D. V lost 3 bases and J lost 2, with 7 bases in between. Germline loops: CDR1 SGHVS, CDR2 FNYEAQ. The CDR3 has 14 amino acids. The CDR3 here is CASSFDINTGELFF. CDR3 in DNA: TGTGCCAGCAGCTTCGATATTAACACCGGGGAGCTGTTTTTT.

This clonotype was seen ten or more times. This CDR3 reads CASSFGQVNNEQFF. In DNA form, the CDR3 reads TGTGCCAGCAGCTTCGGACAGGTAAACAATGAGCAGTTCTTC. The gene calls are TRBV11-3 and TRBJ2-1, with 7 bases that match TRBD1. The CDR3 loop spans 14 amino acids. Germline-derived CDR1 and CDR2 are SGHNT and YENEEA. V was pared by 3 bases and J by 5 bases, with 4 bases of the junction left unmatched.

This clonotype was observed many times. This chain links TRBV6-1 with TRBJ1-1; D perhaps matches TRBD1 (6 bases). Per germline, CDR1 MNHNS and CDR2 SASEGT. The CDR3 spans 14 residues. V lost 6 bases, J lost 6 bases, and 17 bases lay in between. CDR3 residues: CASSHGGLRPEAFF. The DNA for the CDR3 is TGTGCCAGCAGCCACGGGGGCCTAAGGCCTGAAGCTTTCTTT.

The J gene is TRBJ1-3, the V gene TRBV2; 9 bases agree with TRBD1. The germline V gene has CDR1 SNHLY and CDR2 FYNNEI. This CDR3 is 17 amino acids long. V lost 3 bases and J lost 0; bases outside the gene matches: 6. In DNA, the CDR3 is TGTGCCAGCAGTGACCTCGGACAGGGGAGCTCTGGAAACACCATATATTTT. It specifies CASSDLGQGSSGNTIYF.

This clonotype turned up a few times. CDR3 nucleotides: TGTGCCAGCAGTTACTCCCAGAATCAGCCCCAGCATTTT. This encodes CASSYSQNQPQHF. The chain recombines TRBV6-6 with TRBJ1-5; D remains ambiguous. V dropped 0 bases and J dropped 4 bases, with 4 bases sitting between them. The CDR3 totals 13 residues. Per the germline V gene, CDR1 is MNHNY and CDR2 is SVGAGI (reference sequence).

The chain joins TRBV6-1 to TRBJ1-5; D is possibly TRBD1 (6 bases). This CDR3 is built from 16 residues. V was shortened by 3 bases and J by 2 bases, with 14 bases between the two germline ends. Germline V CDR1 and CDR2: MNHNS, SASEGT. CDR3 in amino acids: CASSEGQTSRNQPQHF. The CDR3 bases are TGTGCCAGCAGTGAGGGACAAACTTCCCGCAATCAGCCCCAGCATTTT.

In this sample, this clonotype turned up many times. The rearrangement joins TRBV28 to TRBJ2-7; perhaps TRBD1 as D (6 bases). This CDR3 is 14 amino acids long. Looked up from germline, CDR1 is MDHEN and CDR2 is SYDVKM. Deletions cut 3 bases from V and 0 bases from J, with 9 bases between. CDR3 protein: CASSFEGGSYEQYF. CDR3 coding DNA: TGTGCCAGCAGTTTCGAAGGGGGCTCCTACGAGCAGTACTTC.

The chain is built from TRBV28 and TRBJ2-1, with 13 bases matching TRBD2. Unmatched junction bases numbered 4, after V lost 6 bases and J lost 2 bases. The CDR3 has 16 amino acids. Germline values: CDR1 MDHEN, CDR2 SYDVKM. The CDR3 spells CASRPTSGGAYNEQFF. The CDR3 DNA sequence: TGTGCCAGCAGGCCTACTAGCGGGGGGGCCTACAATGAGCAGTTCTTC.

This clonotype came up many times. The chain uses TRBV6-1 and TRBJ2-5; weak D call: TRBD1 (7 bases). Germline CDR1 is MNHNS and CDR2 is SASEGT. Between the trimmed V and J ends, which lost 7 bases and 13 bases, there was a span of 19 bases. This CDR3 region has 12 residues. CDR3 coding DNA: TGTGCCAGCAATACAGGGGTTGGGGGGTGGTACTTC. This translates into CASNTGVGGWYF.

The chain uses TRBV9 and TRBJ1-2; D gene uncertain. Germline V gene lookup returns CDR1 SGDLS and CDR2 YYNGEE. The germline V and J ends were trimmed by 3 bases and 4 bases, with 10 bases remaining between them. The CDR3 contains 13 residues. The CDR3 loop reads CASSEPPFYGYTF. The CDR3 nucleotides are TGTGCCAGCAGCGAGCCCCCTTTCTATGGCTACACCTTC.

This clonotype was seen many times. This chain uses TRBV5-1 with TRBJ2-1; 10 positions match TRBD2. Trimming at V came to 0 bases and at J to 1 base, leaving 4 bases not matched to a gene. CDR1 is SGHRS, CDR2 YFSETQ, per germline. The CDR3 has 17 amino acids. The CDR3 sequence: CASSLVASGGSYNEQFF. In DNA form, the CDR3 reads TGCGCCAGCAGCTTGGTGGCTAGCGGGGGTTCCTACAATGAGCAGTTCTTC.

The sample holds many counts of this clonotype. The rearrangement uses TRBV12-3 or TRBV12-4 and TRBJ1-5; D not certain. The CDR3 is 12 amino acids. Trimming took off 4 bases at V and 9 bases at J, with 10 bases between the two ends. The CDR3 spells CASSSGPRPQHF. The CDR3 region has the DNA TGTGCCAGCAGTTCCGGTCCGAGGCCCCAGCATTTT.

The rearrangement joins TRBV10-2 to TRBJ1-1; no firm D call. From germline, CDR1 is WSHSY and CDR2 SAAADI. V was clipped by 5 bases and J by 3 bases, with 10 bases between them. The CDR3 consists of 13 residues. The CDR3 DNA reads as TGCGCCAGCAGTAAAGAAGATTACACTGAAGCTTTCTTT. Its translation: CASSKEDYTEAFF.

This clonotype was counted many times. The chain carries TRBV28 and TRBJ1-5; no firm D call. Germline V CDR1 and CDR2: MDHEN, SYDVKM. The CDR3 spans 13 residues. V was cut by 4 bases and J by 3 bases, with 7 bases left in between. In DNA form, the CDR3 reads TGTGCCAGCAGTTATATAGTCAATCAGCCCCAGCATTTT. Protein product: CASSYIVNQPQHF.

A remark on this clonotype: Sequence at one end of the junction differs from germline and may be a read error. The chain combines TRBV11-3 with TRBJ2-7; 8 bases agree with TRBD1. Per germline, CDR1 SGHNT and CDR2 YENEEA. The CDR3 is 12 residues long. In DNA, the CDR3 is TGTGCCAGCAGCTTGGACAGGGACGATCAGTACTTC. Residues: CASSLDRDDQYF.